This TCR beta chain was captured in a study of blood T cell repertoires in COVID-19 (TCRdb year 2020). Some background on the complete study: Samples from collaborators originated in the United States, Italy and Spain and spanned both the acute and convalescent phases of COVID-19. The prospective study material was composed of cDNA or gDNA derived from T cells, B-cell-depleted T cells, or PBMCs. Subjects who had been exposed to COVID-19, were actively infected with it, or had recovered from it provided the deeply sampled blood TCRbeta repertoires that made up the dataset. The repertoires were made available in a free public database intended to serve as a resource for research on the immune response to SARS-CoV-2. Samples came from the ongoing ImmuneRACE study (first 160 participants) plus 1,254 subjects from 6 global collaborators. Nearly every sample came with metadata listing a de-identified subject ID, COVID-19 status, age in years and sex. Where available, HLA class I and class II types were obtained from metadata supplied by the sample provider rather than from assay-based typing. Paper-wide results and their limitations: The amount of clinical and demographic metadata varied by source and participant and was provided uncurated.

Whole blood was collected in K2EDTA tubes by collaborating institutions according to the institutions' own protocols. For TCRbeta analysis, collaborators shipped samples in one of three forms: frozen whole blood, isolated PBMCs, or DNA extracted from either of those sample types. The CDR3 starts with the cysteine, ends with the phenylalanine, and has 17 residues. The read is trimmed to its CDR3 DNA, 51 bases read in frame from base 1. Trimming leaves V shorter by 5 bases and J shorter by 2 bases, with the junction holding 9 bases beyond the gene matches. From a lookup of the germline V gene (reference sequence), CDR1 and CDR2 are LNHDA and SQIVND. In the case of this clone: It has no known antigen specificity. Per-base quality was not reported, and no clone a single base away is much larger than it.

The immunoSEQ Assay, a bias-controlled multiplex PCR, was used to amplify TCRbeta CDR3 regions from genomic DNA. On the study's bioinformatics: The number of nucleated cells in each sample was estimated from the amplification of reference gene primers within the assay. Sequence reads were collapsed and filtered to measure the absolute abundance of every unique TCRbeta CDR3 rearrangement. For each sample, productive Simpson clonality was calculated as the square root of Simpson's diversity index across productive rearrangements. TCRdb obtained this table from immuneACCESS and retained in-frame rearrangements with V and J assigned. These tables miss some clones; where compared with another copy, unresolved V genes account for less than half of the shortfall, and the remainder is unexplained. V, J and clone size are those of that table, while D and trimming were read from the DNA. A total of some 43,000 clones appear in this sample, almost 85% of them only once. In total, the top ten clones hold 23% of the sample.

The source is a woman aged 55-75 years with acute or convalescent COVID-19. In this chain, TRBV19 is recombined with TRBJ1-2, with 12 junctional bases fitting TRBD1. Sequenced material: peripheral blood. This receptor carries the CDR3 CASSFGPGQGANYGYTF. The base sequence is TGTGCCAGTAGTTTCGGTCCGGGACAGGGGGCCAACTATGGCTACACCTTC. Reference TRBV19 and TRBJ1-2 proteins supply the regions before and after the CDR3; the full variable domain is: DGGITQSPKYLFRKEGQNVTLSCEQNLNHDAMYWYRQDPGQGLRLIYYSQIVNDFQKGDIAEGYSVSREKKESFPLTVTSAQKNPTAFYLCASSFGPGQGANYGYTFGSGTRLTVV.